This is a list of T cell receptor beta chains from one sample in a study of blood T cells in healthy people across ages. TCRdb used MiXCR to reprocess the 5' RACE reads, holding one entry per CDR3 protein. This sample has 1 million or so distinct CDR3 sequences, with 20% to 25% found just once. The sample was also reused in another study, on T cells of mothers and their children.

The material sequenced was blood. Receptors originate from a girl aged 2-10 years in good health. CDR3s include the opening cysteine and the closing phenylalanine or tryptophan. Each record gives: clone size, J gene, V gene, D gene, CDR3 DNA, CDR3 protein. D genes are given only for firm matches. Clone size, where shown, is once, few, many, or a class for clones that have expanded.

>-|TRBJ1-2|TRBV29-1|-
TGCAGCGTTGGAGTCGCCGGTGGCTACACCTTC
CSVGVAGGYTF
>once|TRBJ2-7|TRBV6-2/TRBV6-3|-
TGTGCCAGCAGACTGACAGGAACCTACGAGCAGTACTTC
CASRLTGTYEQYF
>once|TRBJ2-1|TRBV4-3|-
TGCGCCAGCAGCCAGTTACAGGGAATTCGCAATGAGCAGTTCTTC
CASSQLQGIRNEQFF
>-|TRBJ1-2|TRBV10-3|-
TGTGCCATCAGACAAGCAGGGGTGGATGGCTACACCTTC
CAIRQAGVDGYTF
>-|TRBJ2-5|TRBV7-9|TRBD2
TGTGCCAGCACCCCGGCACTAGCGGGAGGGGGAAAGTTCTTC
CASTPALAGGGKFF
>-|TRBJ1-1|TRBV4-3|-
TGCGCCAGCAGCCAAGATCGGGCAGTCATGAACACTGAAGCTTTCTTT
CASSQDRAVMNTEAFF
>few|TRBJ2-1|TRBV7-6|TRBD2
TGTGCCAGCAGCCTCCCCAGACTAGCGGGAAGCGGTGAGCAGTTCTTC
CASSLPRLAGSGEQFF
>-|TRBJ1-1|TRBV12-3/TRBV12-4|-
TGTGCCAGCAGTTTACGGGTAGGGCCGAACACTGAAGCTTTCTTT
CASSLRVGPNTEAFF
>-|TRBJ2-1|TRBV27|-
TGTGCCAGCAGCCCAGTTGAGCGGACATACTACAATGAGCAGTTCTTC
CASSPVERTYYNEQFF
>few|TRBJ2-5|TRBV7-2|-
TGTGCCAGCAGCTCAGGGAATGAAGAGACCCAGTACTTC
CASSSGNEETQYF
>-|TRBJ2-3|TRBV27|-
TGTGCCAGCAGGGGGGGCAAAGTCAACCCAGATACGCAGTATTTT
CASRGGKVNPDTQYF
>many|TRBJ2-1|TRBV6-5|TRBD2
TGTGCCAGCAGTCGAGCGGGAGACGGCTACAATGAGCAGTTCTTC
CASSRAGDGYNEQFF
>few|TRBJ1-2|TRBV20-1|TRBD1
TGCAGTGCTAGGACCGCCTCAACCGGGACAGACTCCCCCTATGGCTACACCTTC
CSARTASTGTDSPYGYTF
>few|TRBJ2-5|TRBV3-1|-
TGTGCCAGCAGCGCCCGGGACGGGGGGCGAGGATTCGACGAGACCCAGTACTTC
CASSARDGGRGFDETQYF